This TCR beta chain was retrieved from a study of blood T cell repertoires in COVID-19. Across the study: The cDNA or gDNA used as material had been derived from T cells, B-cell-depleted T cells, or PBMCs.

The germline CDR1 and CDR2 sequences are SGDLS and YYNGEE. This CDR3 has 15 amino acids. Germline trimming cut 4 bases from V and 9 bases from J; bases unmatched to any gene: 11. This clone was observed a single time. Original methodology: Reference gene primer amplification yielded estimated nucleated cell counts. Clones were sequenced by immunoSEQ multiplex PCR, and TCRdb holds only the in-frame ones, with some missing. V and J calls plus clone size are reproduced from that table; the DNA served to infer D and trimming. The table has 45,000 to 50,000 clones, roughly 85% seen once. J is TRBJ2-1 and V is TRBV9; the match to TRBD2 covers 9 bases. This TCR was sampled from a woman aged 80 or over with COVID-19, enrolled during active disease. Source material: peripheral blood. CDR3 protein: CASSPWERGEFEQFF. The CDR3 DNA reads as TGTGCCAGCAGCCCCTGGGAGCGGGGGGAGTTTGAGCAGTTCTTC.